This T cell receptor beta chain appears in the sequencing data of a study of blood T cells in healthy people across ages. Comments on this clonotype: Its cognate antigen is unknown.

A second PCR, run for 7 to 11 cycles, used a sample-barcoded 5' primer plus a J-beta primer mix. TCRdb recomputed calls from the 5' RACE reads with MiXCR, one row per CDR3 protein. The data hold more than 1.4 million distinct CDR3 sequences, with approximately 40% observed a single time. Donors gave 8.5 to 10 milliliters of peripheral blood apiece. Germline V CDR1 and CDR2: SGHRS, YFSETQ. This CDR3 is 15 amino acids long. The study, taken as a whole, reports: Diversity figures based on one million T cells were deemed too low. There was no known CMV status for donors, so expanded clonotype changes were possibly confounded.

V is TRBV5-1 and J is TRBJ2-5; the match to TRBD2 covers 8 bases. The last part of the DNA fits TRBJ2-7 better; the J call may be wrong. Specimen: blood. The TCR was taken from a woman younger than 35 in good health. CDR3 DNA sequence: TGCGCCAGCAGCAATAGCGGGGAGGGGGACTACGAGCAGTACTTC. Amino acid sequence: CASSNSGEGDYEQYF.